The sequence of this TCR beta chain was determined in a study of T cell responses to AZD1222 COVID-19 vaccine. Germline CDR1 GTSNPN, CDR2 SVGIG (reference sequence). This CDR3 spans 13 amino acids. Trimming cost V 2 bases and J 4 bases, with 8 bases left between them. With respect to this clone: Its antigen is undetermined.

General study findings and limits: Close to half of all spike-specific TCRs reportedly target regions of the variants that are unmutated. Among the donors, most were white British and more were female, and clonal diversity was possibly underestimated. AZD1222 recipients seropositive at baseline numbered only five to seven.

Generated by immunoSEQ multiplex PCR, the TCRdb table keeps only in-frame clones and is missing some. The sample holds 150,000 or so clones, nearly 90% seen once. This receptor was taken from an adult in good health. The V call is TRBV30, the J call TRBJ2-2; weak D call: TRBD1 (5 bases). Specimen: peripheral blood, collected on day 0 of AZD1222 vaccination. CDR3 residues: CAWSRQSTGELFF. In nucleotides, the CDR3 is TGTGCCTGGAGTCGACAGTCCACCGGGGAGCTGTTTTTT.